This is a list of T cell receptor beta chains from one sample in a study of T cell responses to AZD1222 COVID-19 vaccine. Measured with immunoSEQ multiplex PCR; TCRdb has only the in-frame clones, and not every one. The table records around 180,000 clones, under 95% of them present only once. The sequencing here drew on peripheral blood, taken 28 days after the second AZD1222 dose. Receptor source: an adult who received the AZD1222 COVID-19 vaccine. The CDR3 runs from the conserved cysteine through the conserved F or W. The D gene is left open where the match is weak. Not all rows give a size; the values are once, few, many and, for expanded clones, a class.

NA	TRBV7-6	TRBJ2-7	NA	CASSQRGVEQYF	TGTGCCAGCAGCCAGAGAGGCGTCGAGCAGTACTTC
TRBD1	TRBV2	TRBJ1-2	NA	CASIPGQGFLTF	TGTGCCAGCATTCCGGGACAGGGATTCCTCACCTTC
NA	TRBV19	TRBJ1-1	NA	CASSWRGNTEAFF	TGTGCCAGTAGTTGGAGAGGGAACACTGAAGCTTTCTTT
TRBD1	TRBV5-1	TRBJ1-1	NA	CASSWQGGNTEAFF	TGCGCCAGCAGCTGGCAGGGGGGGAACACTGAAGCTTTCTTT
TRBD1	TRBV6-5	TRBJ2-1	NA	CASSSAGTANNEQFF	TGTGCCAGCAGTTCCGCCGGGACAGCTAACAATGAGCAGTTCTTC
TRBD1	TRBV5-4	TRBJ1-1	NA	CASSAGQGRRTEAFF	TGTGCCAGCAGCGCGGGACAGGGCCGAAGGACTGAAGCTTTCTTT
NA	TRBV6-5	TRBJ1-1	NA	CASSSQGSGGTEAFF	TGTGCCAGCAGTTCCCAAGGGTCGGGGGGCACTGAAGCTTTCTTT
NA	TRBV18	TRBJ1-2	NA	CASSPPSGGTF	TGTGCCAGCTCACCACCGTCCGGGGGCACCTTC
TRBD2	TRBV9	TRBJ2-7	few	CASSVAGTSGSSYEQYF	TGTGCCAGCAGCGTAGCTGGTACTAGCGGGAGCTCCTACGAGCAGTACTTC
TRBD2	TRBV25-1	TRBJ2-3	NA	CASSPGTSGGGSTDTQYF	TGTGCCAGCAGCCCCGGGACTAGCGGGGGGGGAAGCACAGATACGCAGTATTTT
NA	TRBV11-3	TRBJ2-1	once	CASSRDVWTYNEQFF	TGTGCCAGCAGCCGGGACGTTTGGACCTACAATGAGCAGTTCTTC
NA	TRBV9	TRBJ1-5	NA	CASSVLDGNQPQHF	TGTGCCAGCAGCGTCCTGGATGGCAATCAGCCCCAGCATTTT
NA	TRBV19	TRBJ2-2	NA	CASRWYTGELFF	TGTGCCAGTAGGTGGTACACCGGGGAGCTGTTTTTT
NA	TRBV28	TRBJ1-3	once	CASSLIGPGDGNTIYF	TGTGCCAGCAGTTTAATCGGTCCAGGGGATGGAAACACCATATATTTT
NA	TRBV4-1	TRBJ1-2	medium-sized	CASTQGVGYTF	TGCGCCAGCACCCAGGGAGTTGGCTACACCTTC
NA	TRBV6-5	TRBJ2-5	NA	CASSSLHRVQETQYF	TGTGCCAGCAGTTCCCTTCACAGGGTCCAAGAGACCCAGTACTTC
NA	TRBV27	TRBJ1-4	once	CASSKQGLTNEKLFF	TGTGCCAGCAGTAAACAGGGATTAACTAATGAAAAACTGTTTTTT
NA	TRBV6-2/TRBV6-3	TRBJ1-5	once	CASSSDELRGNQPQHF	TGTGCCAGCAGTTCGGACGAACTTAGGGGCAATCAGCCCCAGCATTTT
NA	TRBV29-1	TRBJ1-6	NA	CSAREGLNSPLHF	TGCAGCGCTAGAGAAGGGTTGAATTCACCCCTCCACTTT
TRBD2	TRBV7-2	TRBJ2-5	NA	CASNQRGSETQYF	TGTGCCAGCAATCAGCGGGGCTCCGAGACCCAGTACTTC
NA	TRBV11-3	TRBJ1-2	NA	CASSLSATYGYTF	TGTGCCAGCAGCTTAAGCGCAACCTATGGCTACACCTTC
TRBD1	TRBV28	TRBJ2-7	NA	CASSTGTGDYEQYF	TGTGCCAGCAGTACCGGGACAGGGGACTACGAGCAGTACTTC
NA	TRBV5-6	TRBJ2-3	once	CASSTGDTQYF	TGTGCCAGCTCTACGGGAGATACGCAGTATTTT
NA	TRBV11-2	TRBJ1-1	NA	CASSDNGIFRRPGAEAFF	TGTGCCAGCAGCGATAATGGGATCTTTCGGCGGCCAGGGGCTGAAGCTTTCTTT
NA	TRBV5-5	TRBJ1-5	NA	CASRGGPNSNQPQHF	TGTGCCAGCAGGGGAGGACCCAATAGCAATCAGCCCCAGCATTTT
NA	TRBV28	TRBJ1-5	NA	CASSAGFNQPQHF	TGTGCCAGCAGTGCCGGATTCAATCAGCCCCAGCATTTT
TRBD2	TRBV4-1	TRBJ2-3	NA	CASSQERREWGLDTQYF	TGCGCCAGCAGCCAAGAGAGGCGGGAGTGGGGACTGGATACGCAGTATTTT
NA	TRBV29-1	TRBJ1-2	NA	CSVGHGYGYTF	TGCAGCGTTGGCCACGGCTATGGCTACACCTTC
NA	TRBV19	TRBJ1-1	NA	CASNDRNTEAFF	TGTGCCAGTAATGACAGGAACACTGAAGCTTTCTTT
TRBD1	TRBV28	TRBJ2-6	NA	CASSSPGTGGFGANVPTF	TGTGCCAGCAGTTCACCCGGGACAGGGGGTTTTGGGGCCAACGTCCCGACTTTC
TRBD1	TRBV19	TRBJ1-5	NA	CASSSRQGSQPQHF	TGTGCCAGTAGTTCCCGACAGGGTAGCCAGCCCCAGCATTTT